This T cell receptor beta chain was sequenced for a study of T cell responses to AZD1222 COVID-19 vaccine. Overall study results and limits: Donors were largely white British and mainly female; clonal diversity was possibly underestimated. Repertoire samples came only from after the peak T cell response. Regions left unmutated in variants are reportedly the target of nearly half of spike-specific TCRs.

In the case of this clone: Its antigen is not known.

TCRdb's copy holds only in-frame clones and misses some; the assay was immunoSEQ multiplex PCR. The data contain 110,000 to 150,000 clones, 93% of them singletons. The CDR3 length is 11 residues. V was shortened by 4 bases and J by 8 bases, with 6 bases between the two germline ends. Per the germline V gene, CDR1 is SNHLY and CDR2 is FYNNEI. The chain uses TRBV2 and TRBJ1-3; D not resolved. The TCR sequence derives from an adult in good health. Sequences were derived from peripheral blood, sampled on day 0 of AZD1222 vaccination. The chain's CDR3 is CASSVWDTIYF. The CDR3 DNA sequence: TGTGCCAGCAGTGTTTGGGACACCATATATTTT.